Presented here are 18 T cell receptor beta chains from one specimen sequenced in a study of blood T cell repertoires in COVID-19. Using immunoSEQ multiplex PCR, the repertoire was profiled, and TCRdb retains in-frame clones only, with some absent. This table holds 200,000 to 250,000 clones, approximately 81% found once. Sequences were obtained from peripheral blood. Receptor source: an elderly woman with acute or convalescent COVID-19.

J is TRBJ2-5 and V is TRBV5-4; possibly TRBD1 for D (5 bases). Germline loops: CDR1 SGHNT, CDR2 YYREEE (reference sequence). The CDR3 is 14 residues long. The ends were cut back, 1 base at V and 2 bases at J, with 9 bases in the middle. This chain's CDR3 is CASSLSAGQETQYF. CDR3 DNA sequence: TGTGCCAGCAGCTTGTCGGCAGGGCAAGAGACCCAGTACTTC.

A few counts support this clone. The chain is built from TRBV10-3 and TRBJ2-7; no clear D. Trimming shortened V by 11 bases and J by 3 bases, and 17 bases separated the two germline ends. The CDR3 runs to 13 residues. Germline lookup yields CDR1 ENHRY and CDR2 SYGVKD. The CDR3 loop reads CASALGNGYEQYF. In DNA form, the CDR3 reads TGTGCCTCTGCCCTCGGTAACGGCTACGAGCAGTACTTC.

This sequence joins TRBV6-2 or TRBV6-3 and TRBJ2-7, with a weak D call TRBD1 (6 bases). CDR3 length: 17 residues. CDR1 and CDR2 (germline): MNHEY, SVGEGT. V gave up 2 bases and J gave up 2 bases, with 19 bases separating them. In DNA, the CDR3 is TGTGCCAGCAGTTACAACCCAGGGGACGGCCCAACCTACGAGCAGTACTTC. Its translation is CASSYNPGDGPTYEQYF.

The chain joins TRBV5-1 to TRBJ1-2; 8 nucleotides align to TRBD1. Germline CDR1 SGHRS, CDR2 YFSETQ. The CDR3 sequence is 15 residues long. The V and J ends lost 4 bases and 0 bases, in that order; junction bases with no gene match: 5. In nucleotides, the CDR3 is TGCGCCAGCAGCATACAGGGGGACGCTAACTATGGCTACACCTTC. The encoded protein is CASSIQGDANYGYTF.

This clone turned up a few times. The chain is built from TRBV4-2 and TRBJ1-6, with TRBD1 as a possible D gene (6 bases). V was clipped by 4 bases and J by 8 bases, with 21 bases between them. The CDR3 is made up of 17 amino acids. Germline CDR1 reads LGHNA; CDR2 reads YNFKEQ. The CDR3 loop is CASSRVAGGRGDSPLHF. DNA for the CDR3: TGTGCCAGCAGCCGCGTCGCGGGCGGCAGGGGTGATTCACCCCTCCACTTT.

The chain carries TRBV11-1 and TRBJ2-1; the D is unclear. Trimming took off 4 bases at V and 8 bases at J, with 6 bases between the two ends. In germline, CDR1 is SGHAT, CDR2 FQDESV (reference sequence). This CDR3 is built from 11 residues. CDR3 region: CASSSFYEQFF. CDR3 DNA sequence: TGTGCCAGCAGCTCGTTCTATGAGCAGTTCTTC.

The chain combines TRBV19 with TRBJ2-3, with 10 bases that match TRBD1. V lost 8 bases to trimming and J lost 4 bases; unmatched junction nucleotides: 9. Germline CDR1 reads LNHDA; CDR2 reads SQIVND (reference sequence). The CDR3 extends over 15 amino acids. The CDR3 loop reads CASRTGTGAPDTQYF. CDR3 sequence (DNA): TGTGCCAGTCGAACCGGGACAGGGGCCCCAGATACGCAGTATTTT. Based on the CDR3 plus reference TRBV19 and TRBJ2-3, the full variable domain is DGGITQSPKYLFRKEGQNVTLSCEQNLNHDAMYWYRQDPGQGLRLIYYSQIVNDFQKGDIAEGYSVSREKKESFPLTVTSAQKNPTAFYLCASRTGTGAPDTQYFGPGTRLTVL.

This clone has more than one count but fewer than ten. This chain connects TRBV19 to TRBJ1-5; TRBD1 might be the D (6 bases). This CDR3 is built from 16 residues. The V gene's germline CDR1 is LNHDA and CDR2 SQIVND (reference sequence). The ends were cut back, 5 bases at V and 2 bases at J, with 16 bases in the middle. CDR3 loop: CASSSQGNQRNQPQHF. Here the CDR3 DNA reads TGTGCCAGTAGTTCACAGGGAAACCAACGCAATCAGCCCCAGCATTTT.

The chain recombines TRBV19 with TRBJ2-3, with a tentative D call TRBD2 (6 bases). Trimming removed 5 bases from V and 2 bases from J, with 11 bases in between. The CDR3 consists of 14 residues. CDR1 is LNHDA, CDR2 SQIVND, per germline (reference sequence). CDR3: CASSLRDSTDTQYF. Written as DNA, the CDR3 is TGTGCCAGTAGTCTTCGGGACTCCACAGATACGCAGTATTTT.

The chain has TRBV3-1 (or the pseudogene TRBV3-2) and TRBJ1-1, with 7 nucleotides matching TRBD1. This CDR3 comprises 14 residues. Per the germline V gene, CDR1 is LGHDT and CDR2 is YNNKEL (reference sequence). V was pared by 4 bases and J by 6 bases, with 8 bases of the junction left unmatched. The CDR3 sequence: CASSPLRGIAEAFF. CDR3 in DNA: TGTGCCAGCAGCCCCCTCAGGGGGATCGCTGAAGCTTTCTTT.

This clone was counted once. The chain links TRBV21-1 to TRBJ2-7; the D call TRBD1 from the table was never checked on the DNA. TRBV21-1 is marked as a pseudogene. The CDR3 consists of 17 residues. The CDR3 sequence is CASSKDLGHLISYEQYF. The CDR3 DNA reads TGTGCCAGCAGCAAAGATCTGGGACACTTGATCTCCTACGAGCAGTACTTC.

The count of this clone is one. This sequence joins TRBV7-9 and TRBJ1-1; 10 bases match TRBD1. V was pared by 7 bases and J by 6 bases, with 5 bases of the junction left unmatched. Germline V gene sequence: CDR1 SEHNR, CDR2 FQNEAQ (reference sequence). This CDR3 has 13 amino acids. CDR3 region: CASTRTGGSEAFF. The CDR3 bases are TGTGCCAGCACCCGGACAGGGGGTTCTGAAGCTTTCTTT. The whole variable domain, remainder taken from reference TRBV7-9 and TRBJ1-1, is DTGVSQNPRHKITKRGQNVTFRCDPISEHNRLYWYRQTLGQGPEFLTYFQNEAQLEKSRLLSDRFSAERPKGSFSTLEIQRTEQGDSAMYLCASTRTGGSEAFFGQGTRLTVV.

The V call is TRBV7-3, the J call TRBJ1-1, with unresolved D. The CDR3 totals 13 residues. CDR1 is SGHTA and CDR2 is FQGTGA in the germline V gene. V shed 0 bases and J shed 8 bases, with 10 bases lying between them. The CDR3 region is CASSLTGSTEAFF. The DNA for the CDR3 is TGTGCCAGCAGCTTAACGGGCAGTACAGAAGCTTTCTTT.

The chain recombines TRBV4-1 with TRBJ1-5, with unresolved D. The CDR3 has 16 residues. CDR1 and CDR2 from the germline V gene are MGHRA and YSYEKL. V gave up 0 bases and J gave up 7 bases, with 16 bases separating them. The DNA for the CDR3 is TGCGCCAGCAGCCAAGATTGGGCAGGCACGCAGCAGCCCCAGCATTTT. Residues: CASSQDWAGTQQPQHF.

This clone was seen once. The rearrangement links TRBV5-1 to TRBJ2-3; the D gene is possibly TRBD2 (6 bases). Trimming stripped 3 bases from V and 0 bases from J, with 14 bases between. Looked up from germline, CDR1 is SGHRS and CDR2 is YFSETQ. This CDR3 comprises 16 residues. CDR3 bases: TGCGCCAGCAGCTGGGATAGCGGAAGTAGCACAGATACGCAGTATTTT. Residues: CASSWDSGSSTDTQYF.

This rearrangement joins TRBV3-1 (or the pseudogene TRBV3-2) to TRBJ1-2; a possible D gene is TRBD1 (6 bases). Germline assignment: CDR1 LGHDT and CDR2 YNNKEL (reference sequence). Deletions cut 4 bases from V and 4 bases from J, with 16 bases between. This CDR3 has 15 amino acids. CDR3 sequence: CASSPQSRGAYGYTF. CDR3 DNA sequence: TGTGCCAGCAGCCCCCAGTCCAGGGGCGCCTATGGCTACACCTTC.

The rearrangement joins TRBV3-1 (or the pseudogene TRBV3-2) to TRBJ2-3; TRBD2 agrees at 13 bases. CDR3 length: 15 amino acids. J was trimmed by 4 bases and V by 4 bases; bases with no gene match: 2. Germline V CDR1 and CDR2: LGHDT, YNNKEL (reference sequence). In DNA, the CDR3 is TGTGCCAGCAGCCGACTAGCGGGGGGCTCAGATACGCAGTATTTT. Translating it yields CASSRLAGGSDTQYF.

The chain has TRBV7-8 and TRBJ1-1; D is possibly TRBD1 (5 bases). CDR1 SGHVS and CDR2 FQNEAQ come from the germline V gene. V lost 5 bases to trimming and J lost 1 base, with 14 bases between them. The length of the CDR3 is 15 residues. CDR3 sequence reads: CASSLRTMGNTEAFF. DNA of the CDR3: TGTGCCAGCAGCCTCCGGACAATGGGGAACACTGAAGCTTTCTTT. Supplemented by reference TRBV7-8 and TRBJ1-1, the full variable domain reads GAGVSQSPRYKVAKRGQDVALRCDPISGHVSLFWYQQALGQGPEFLTYFQNEAQLDKSGLPSDRFFAERPEGSVSTLKIQRTQQEDSAVYLCASSLRTMGNTEAFFGQGTRLTVV.